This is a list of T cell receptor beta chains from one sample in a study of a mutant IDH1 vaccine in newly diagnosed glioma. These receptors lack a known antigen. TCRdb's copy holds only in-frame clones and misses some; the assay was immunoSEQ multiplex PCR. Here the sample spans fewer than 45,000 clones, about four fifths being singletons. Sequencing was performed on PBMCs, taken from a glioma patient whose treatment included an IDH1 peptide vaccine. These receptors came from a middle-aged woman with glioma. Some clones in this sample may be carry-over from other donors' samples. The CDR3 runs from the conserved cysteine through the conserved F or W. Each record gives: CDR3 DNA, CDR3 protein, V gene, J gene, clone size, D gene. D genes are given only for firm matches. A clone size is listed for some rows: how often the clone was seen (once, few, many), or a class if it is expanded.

TGTGCCAGCGGGAGAAGTGGGGGCTACACCTTC	CASGRSGGYTF	TRBV28	TRBJ1-2	NA	NA
TGTGCCAGCAGCTTAGAAGGATTCACAGATACGCAGTATTTT	CASSLEGFTDTQYF	TRBV7-8	TRBJ2-3	NA	NA
TGTGCCAGCAGCTACCGGACAGCACTTAATCAGCCCCAGCATTTT	CASSYRTALNQPQHF	TRBV5-6	TRBJ1-5	NA	NA
TGTGCCAGCGATCTAAACGGGGGCCTATCCTACAATGAGCAGTTCTTC	CASDLNGGLSYNEQFF	TRBV18	TRBJ2-1	NA	NA
TGTGCCAGCAGCCGAGGGCGGGGCCCCGGGGAGCTGTTTTTT	CASSRGRGPGELFF	TRBV7-9	TRBJ2-2	once	NA
TGCGCCAGCAGTTTAGGCAGGGGGGGGTACGAGCAGTACTTC	CASSLGRGGYEQYF	TRBV10-2	TRBJ2-7	NA	NA
TGTGCCAGCAGCTTAGCGCTGGGTAGCAATCAGCCCCAGCATTTT	CASSLALGSNQPQHF	TRBV7-9	TRBJ1-5	NA	NA
TGTGCCAGTAGTATCGGATGGGGCCAGCCCCAGCATTTT	CASSIGWGQPQHF	TRBV19	TRBJ1-5	NA	NA
TGTGCCAGCAGCCTGTTTGGGGGAGACACCGGGGAGCTGTTTTTT	CASSLFGGDTGELFF	TRBV7-9	TRBJ2-2	NA	NA
TGTGCCAGCAGTTACTCGATTGGGACAGGGGATGCTGAAGCTTTCTTT	CASSYSIGTGDAEAFF	TRBV6-5	TRBJ1-1	NA	TRBD1
TGTGCCAGCAGCTTAGCGCTTCGGGACCCCCCCTCTCCCCAGCATTTT	CASSLALRDPPSPQHF	TRBV7-8	TRBJ1-5	NA	NA
TGTGCCAGCAGTGAAGCACGGGGGACCGGGGAGCTGTTTTTT	CASSEARGTGELFF	TRBV2	TRBJ2-2	NA	NA
TGTGCCAGCAGCTCGAGGACCTCTCCCAGCGATACGCAGTATTTT	CASSSRTSPSDTQYF	TRBV5-4	TRBJ2-3	NA	NA
TGTGCCAGCAGCTTACCGCCTGAATGGAACACTGAAGCTTTCTTT	CASSLPPEWNTEAFF	TRBV7-8	TRBJ1-1	NA	NA
TGTGCCAGCAGCTTGGAAGGGGGACAGTACACCGGGGAGCTGTTTTTT	CASSLEGGQYTGELFF	TRBV5-5	TRBJ2-2	once	TRBD1
TGCGCCAGCAGCTTGTCAGGGGGAGCCTACGAGCAGTACTTC	CASSLSGGAYEQYF	TRBV5-1	TRBJ2-7	NA	TRBD1
TGCGCCAACTCAGGACAGGGTGACTATAGCAATCAGCCCCAGCATTTT	CANSGQGDYSNQPQHF	TRBV10-1	TRBJ1-5	NA	TRBD1
TGTGCCAGCAGTGAAAGGGGTCGGGACAGCCTCTCTGGAAACACCATATATTTT	CASSERGRDSLSGNTIYF	TRBV2	TRBJ1-3	NA	TRBD1
TGCGCCAGCAGCCAAGCTCCAGCCCTCGGGGGGAGAGACACTGAAGCTTTCTTT	CASSQAPALGGRDTEAFF	TRBV4-1	TRBJ1-1	NA	NA
TGTGCCAGCACCATAGGGTATGGGGTATCCTACGAGCAGTACTTC	CASTIGYGVSYEQYF	TRBV13	TRBJ2-7	NA	NA
TGTGCCAGTAGTGCGACAGGGGGCAATCAGCCCCAGCATTTT	CASSATGGNQPQHF	TRBV19	TRBJ1-5	NA	TRBD1
TGCGCCAGCAGCCAAGCGGGACAGCCAAATTCACCCCTCCACTTT	CASSQAGQPNSPLHF	TRBV4-1	TRBJ1-6	NA	TRBD1
TGCGCCAGCAGCTTACTCCCCGGGACTAGCGGGGGGGCTGCGACCGGGGAGCTGTTTTTT	CASSLLPGTSGGAATGELFF	TRBV5-1	TRBJ2-2	NA	TRBD2
TGTGCCAGCAGGGACCTTAACACAGATACGCAGTATTTT	CASRDLNTDTQYF	TRBV5-4	TRBJ2-3	NA	NA
TGTGCCAGCAGCCCCCGACTAGCGGGAGAGTCCGGGGAGCTGTTTTTT	CASSPRLAGESGELFF	TRBV7-2	TRBJ2-2	NA	TRBD2
TGTGCCAGCCTTCACCAGGGACAGGGGCCATACGAGCAGTACTTC	CASLHQGQGPYEQYF	TRBV6-9	TRBJ2-7	NA	TRBD1